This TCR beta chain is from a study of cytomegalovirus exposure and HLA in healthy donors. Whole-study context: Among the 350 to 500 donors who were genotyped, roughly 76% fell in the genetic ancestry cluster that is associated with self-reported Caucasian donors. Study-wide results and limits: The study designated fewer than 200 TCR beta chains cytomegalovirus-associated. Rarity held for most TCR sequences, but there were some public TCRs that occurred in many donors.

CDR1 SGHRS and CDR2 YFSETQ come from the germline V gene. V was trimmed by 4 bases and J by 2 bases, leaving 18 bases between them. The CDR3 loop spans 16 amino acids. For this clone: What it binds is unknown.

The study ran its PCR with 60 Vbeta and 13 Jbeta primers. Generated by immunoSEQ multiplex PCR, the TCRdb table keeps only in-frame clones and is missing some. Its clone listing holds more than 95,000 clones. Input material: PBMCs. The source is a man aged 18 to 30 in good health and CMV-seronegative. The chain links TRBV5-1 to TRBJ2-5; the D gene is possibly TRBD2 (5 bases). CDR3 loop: CASSLLVSRGQETQYF. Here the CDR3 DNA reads TGCGCCAGCAGCCTCCTCGTTTCCAGAGGGCAAGAGACCCAGTACTTC.